The sample holds many counts of the clone carrying this T cell receptor beta chain. Antigen unknown. The data belong to a study of response to subunit inactivated influenza vaccine. Study-wide findings and caveats: Authors suggested few new T cells are recruited by each seasonal influenza vaccination.

TCRdb itself ran the RT-PCR reads through MiXCR, one entry per CDR3 protein. The table has 450,000 to 700,000 distinct CDR3 sequences, approximately 15% seen once. The CDR3 spans 16 residues. Trimming pared 6 bases from V and 4 bases from J, leaving 21 bases between. The chain uses TRBV12-3 or TRBV12-4 and TRBJ1-2; no definite D call. This TCR came from a middle-aged man who received an inactivated influenza vaccine. Here the sequenced sample was PBMCs from blood, taken 11 to 12 days after vaccination. CDR3 sequence (DNA): TGTGCCAGCAGCCCTCGTGGGCCACTCACTCTCTATGGCTACACCTTC. Encoded protein: CASSPRGPLTLYGYTF.